The next 22 T cell receptor beta chains were all read from a single sample in a study of blood T cell repertoires in COVID-19. Sequencing was performed with immunoSEQ multiplex PCR; in TCRdb, only in-frame clones are kept and a portion is missing. The sample yields roughly 14,000 clones, 82% seen once. Sequencing was done on a sample of peripheral blood. The receptors stem from an elderly man with active or convalescent COVID-19.

The CDR3 DNA is TGTGCCAGCTCACCGTACCGGACAGGGGCCGGGTACGAGCAGTACTTC. Amino acid sequence: CASSPYRTGAGYEQYF. The V call is TRBV18, the J call TRBJ2-7; 9 positions agree with TRBD1. Germline values: CDR1 KGHSH, CDR2 LQKENI. The CDR3 is 16 residues long. The trim removed 3 bases at V and 4 bases at J, leaving 10 bases unmatched.

The J gene is TRBJ2-1, the V gene TRBV20-1; 8 positions agree with TRBD2. CDR3 length equals 14 residues. Germline lookup yields CDR1 DFQATT and CDR2 SNEGSKA (reference sequence). With 3 bases clipped from V and 7 bases from J, the junction kept 8 bases outside the gene matches. CDR3 region: CSASGRGAWNEQFF. In DNA, the CDR3 is TGCAGTGCTAGTGGGCGGGGGGCCTGGAATGAGCAGTTCTTC.

The table lists this clone with a count of one. This chain uses TRBV3-1 (or the pseudogene TRBV3-2) with TRBJ1-2; TRBD1 is a possible D gene (5 bases). There are 14 residues in the CDR3. V lost 4 bases to trimming and J lost 4 bases, with 13 bases between them. Germline-derived CDR1 and CDR2 are LGHDT and YNNKEL (reference sequence). In nucleotides, the CDR3 is TGTGCCAGCAGCCTTGTGGGGGACTCCTATGGCTACACCTTC. It translates to CASSLVGDSYGYTF.

The V and J genes are TRBV2 and TRBJ2-6; unclear D gene. The V gene lost 8 bases and the J gene lost 1 base, with 6 bases spanning the gap. Germline V CDR1 and CDR2: SNHLY, FYNNEI. The CDR3 has 13 residues. This chain's CDR3 is CASESSGANVLTF. CDR3 nucleotide sequence: TGTGCCAGCGAGAGTTCTGGGGCCAACGTCCTGACTTTC.

This clone was counted only a few times. The chain joins TRBV19 to TRBJ1-5; 7 bases line up with TRBD1. This CDR3 has 13 residues. CDR1 is LNHDA, CDR2 SQIVND, per germline (reference sequence). V was pared by 6 bases and J by 6 bases, with 5 bases of the junction left unmatched. In nucleotides, the CDR3 is TGTGCCAGTAGCCAGCCAGGGGGTCAGCCCCAGCATTTT. Translated: CASSQPGGQPQHF.

The J gene is TRBJ2-3, the V gene TRBV10-3; 8 bases fit TRBD2. This CDR3 spans 16 amino acids. Germline lookup yields CDR1 ENHRY and CDR2 SYGVKD. J was trimmed by 2 bases and V by 6 bases; bases with no gene match: 10. This chain's CDR3 is CAISASQAGATDTQYF. CDR3 in DNA: TGTGCCATCAGCGCTTCTCAAGCGGGGGCCACAGATACGCAGTATTTT.

The count of this clone is one. The rearrangement uses TRBV7-2 and TRBJ1-2, with 10 bases fitting TRBD1. V lost 5 bases and J lost 5; bases outside the gene matches: 11. This CDR3 spans 16 amino acids. CDR1 is SGHTA and CDR2 is FQGNSA in the germline V gene. Here the CDR3 DNA reads TGTGCCAGCAGCCTGACAGGGGGCGACAGAAGTTATGGCTACACCTTC. Protein sequence: CASSLTGGDRSYGYTF.

This sequence joins TRBV6-5 and TRBJ2-1, with D possibly matching TRBD1 (6 bases). Germline values: CDR1 MNHEY, CDR2 SVGAGI. V was trimmed by 6 bases and J by 6 bases, leaving 18 bases between them. The CDR3 consists of 15 residues. The CDR3 DNA sequence: TGTGCCAGCAGCCACGGGACACAGGCCATCAATGAGCAGTTCTTC. Protein sequence: CASSHGTQAINEQFF.

The chain recombines TRBV5-6 with TRBJ2-5, with TRBD2 matching over 8 bases. The junction had 6 bases not matched to a gene; V was cut back by 0 bases and J by 5 bases. Germline V gene data show CDR1 as SGHDT and CDR2 as YYEEEE. The length of the CDR3 is 15 residues. CDR3 DNA sequence: TGTGCCAGCAGCTTGGTCGCGGGGGGAAGGGAGACCCAGTACTTC. Protein sequence: CASSLVAGGRETQYF.

This clone turned up a few times. The CDR3 region is CASSPSGGGMNEQFF. The CDR3 DNA sequence: TGTGCCAGCAGCCCTAGCGGGGGGGGGATGAATGAGCAGTTCTTC. The V call is TRBV6-4, the J call TRBJ2-1, with 12 bases matching TRBD2. This CDR3 has 15 amino acids. V shed 6 bases and J 7 bases; nucleotides not matched to a gene: 7. Germline V gene sequence: CDR1 MRHNA, CDR2 SNTAGT.

The rearrangement joins TRBV28 to TRBJ1-6; D possibly corresponds to TRBD1 (5 bases). Germline V lookup: CDR1 MDHEN, CDR2 SYDVKM. With 9 bases removed from V and 9 bases from J, the gap between germline ends came to 12 bases. The CDR3 length is 12 residues. The CDR3 nucleotides read TGTGCCAGTCATCCAGGGTCTTCACCCCTCCACTTT. Encoded protein: CASHPGSSPLHF.

The chain recombines TRBV9 with TRBJ1-5; D might be TRBD1 (5 bases). The germline V and J ends were trimmed by 4 bases and 4 bases, with 12 bases remaining between them. The CDR3 contains 14 residues. The germline gives CDR1 SGDLS, CDR2 YYNGEE. Here the CDR3 DNA reads TGTGCCAGCAGCCCCTCGGGGGGGAATCAGCCCCAGCATTTT. Protein product: CASSPSGGNQPQHF.

The chain couples TRBV28 to TRBJ1-4; 9 nucleotides align to TRBD1. J was trimmed by 1 base and V by 5 bases; bases with no gene match: 17. This CDR3 is built from 20 residues. Germline V lookup: CDR1 MDHEN, CDR2 SYDVKM. As DNA, the CDR3 is TGTGCCAGCAGTGCGTTGGGACAGGGAGAAAAGGCAAAAACTAATGAAAAACTGTTTTTT. Translation gives CASSALGQGEKAKTNEKLFF.

The J gene is TRBJ2-7, the V gene TRBV7-2; D perhaps matches TRBD2 (5 bases). Germline assignment: CDR1 SGHTA and CDR2 FQGNSA. This CDR3 is built from 12 residues. The ends were cut back, 5 bases at V and 7 bases at J, with 12 bases in the middle. The CDR3 nucleotides read TGTGCCAGCAGCACCCCGGGAAGGGAGCAGTACTTC. As protein: CASSTPGREQYF.

The rearrangement uses TRBV19 and TRBJ2-7; D not resolved. The CDR3 covers 13 residues. Germline CDR1 and CDR2: LNHDA and SQIVND (reference sequence). The V end was cut by 1 base, the J end by 3 bases, with 7 bases between. The CDR3 sequence is CASSIGRYYEQYF. The CDR3 nucleotides are TGTGCCAGTAGTATAGGTAGATACTACGAGCAGTACTTC.

In this sample, this clone turned up once. The genes are TRBV6-2 or TRBV6-3 and TRBJ2-7; D is unresolved. Germline CDR1 is MNHEY and CDR2 is SVGEGT. Trimming stripped 1 base from V and 3 bases from J, with 10 bases between. The CDR3 runs 14 residues. CDR3 sequence reads: CASSYLGRGYEQYF. DNA for the CDR3: TGTGCCAGCAGTTACTTGGGTCGAGGCTACGAGCAGTACTTC.

J is TRBJ2-4 and V is TRBV27; 11 bases agree with TRBD1. This CDR3 spans 17 amino acids. With V trimmed by 1 base and J by 3 bases, 5 bases remained unmatched. Germline V gives CDR1 MNHEY, CDR2 SMNVEV (reference sequence). CDR3 sequence (DNA): TGTGCCAGCAGTTTATACCCGGGACAGGGGGACAAAAACATTCAGTACTTC. Protein: CASSLYPGQGDKNIQYF.

The chain uses TRBV30 and TRBJ2-1, with 11 bases identical to TRBD1. This CDR3 spans 16 amino acids. CDR1 is GTSNPN and CDR2 is SVGIG in the germline V gene (reference sequence). The junction had 4 bases not matched to a gene; V was cut back by 1 base and J by 2 bases. CDR3 sequence (DNA): TGTGCCTGGAGTGGTTGGGGACAGGGGGCCTACAATGAGCAGTTCTTC. Its translation is CAWSGWGQGAYNEQFF.

CDR3: CASSLSGGNEQYF. CDR3 DNA sequence: TGTGCCAGCAGCTTGAGCGGGGGAAACGAGCAGTACTTC. The chain uses TRBV5-4 and TRBJ2-7; 8 nucleotides line up with TRBD2. The CDR3 extends over 13 amino acids. Germline V gives CDR1 SGHNT, CDR2 YYREEE (reference sequence). The V segment lost 1 base and the J segment 5 bases; nucleotides outside the gene matches: 2.

The chain employs TRBV28 and TRBJ1-2, with a possible D match to TRBD1 (6 bases). V lost 5 bases and J 0 bases, leaving 16 bases between the germline ends. The germline V gene has CDR1 MDHEN and CDR2 SYDVKM. The CDR3 extends over 16 amino acids. The CDR3 sequence: CASSHNQQGANYGYTF. The CDR3 DNA follows: TGTGCCAGCAGTCACAATCAACAGGGAGCTAACTATGGCTACACCTTC.

The V and J genes are TRBV5-1 and TRBJ2-1; D is uncertain. The CDR3 length is 16 residues. The V gene lost 0 bases and the J gene lost 8 bases, with 18 bases spanning the gap. The germline V gene has CDR1 SGHRS and CDR2 YFSETQ. The CDR3 here is CASSLVVPPPGYEQFF. In nucleotides, the CDR3 is TGCGCCAGCAGCTTGGTGGTCCCTCCACCAGGCTATGAGCAGTTCTTC.

The gene calls are TRBV6-5 and TRBJ1-6, with 8 bases aligning to TRBD1. The CDR3 runs 16 residues. Germline CDR1 and CDR2: MNHEY and SVGAGI. Trimming at V came to 2 bases and at J to 7 bases, leaving 7 bases not matched to a gene. CDR3 sequence: CASSYTGTGLNSPLHF. DNA for the CDR3: TGTGCCAGCAGTTACACCGGGACAGGCCTCAATTCACCCCTCCACTTT.